The 5 T cell receptor beta chains below all came from one sample that was sequenced in a study of a mutant IDH1 vaccine in newly diagnosed glioma. The data were produced by immunoSEQ multiplex PCR, yet TCRdb's version contains in-frame clones alone and is incomplete. The data hold around 63,000 clones, with more than 85% observed a single time. This sample's time point: baseline, week 1 (first vaccination visit). Treatment specified: pre-vaccination baseline after standard-of-care therapy. Sample: PBMCs, taken from a glioma patient treated with radiotherapy, temozolomide or both. All receptors come from a man aged 50 to 60 with glioma.

The chain has TRBV7-6 and TRBJ2-5; no firm D call. The DNA matches TRBJ2-7 better at its end, which makes the J call doubtful. Germline V CDR1 and CDR2: SGHVS, FNYEAQ. This CDR3 contains 13 residues. CDR3 sequence: CASSLGPSYEQYF. The DNA for the CDR3 is TGTGCCAGCAGCTTAGGCCCTTCCTACGAGCAGTACTTC.

The DNA for the CDR3 is TGCAGCACAGAAGATGAAATGGGGCCTAGCGGGATCGCGGAGACCCAGTACTTC. It translates to CSTEDEMGPSGIAETQYF. The chain carries TRBV29-1 and TRBJ2-5; 9 bases map to TRBD2. With V trimmed by 8 bases and J by 5 bases, 24 bases remained unmatched. The CDR3 spans 18 residues. CDR1 and CDR2 (germline): SQVTM, ANQGSEA.

The chain joins TRBV7-9 to TRBJ2-1; D is possibly TRBD2 (7 bases). The V and J ends lost 6 bases and 4 bases respectively, with 16 bases between them. The germline gives CDR1 SEHNR, CDR2 FQNEAQ (reference sequence). The CDR3 covers 15 residues. The CDR3 nucleotides are TGTGCCAGCAGTCTGAGGAGGGGGGGGTACAATGAGCAGTTCTTC. Translating gives CASSLRRGGYNEQFF. Full variable domain (remainder filled in from reference TRBV7-9 and TRBJ2-1): DTGVSQNPRHKITKRGQNVTFRCDPISEHNRLYWYRQTLGQGPEFLTYFQNEAQLEKSRLLSDRFSAERPKGSFSTLEIQRTEQGDSAMYLCASSLRRGGYNEQFFGPGTRLTVL.

This clone was counted once. The chain uses TRBV6-1 and TRBJ2-1; TRBD2 is a possible D gene (5 bases). Germline-derived CDR1 and CDR2 are MNHNS and SASEGT. With 5 bases removed from V and 10 bases from J, the gap between germline ends came to 15 bases. The CDR3 has 13 residues. CDR3 sequence reads: CASSPLPRREQFF. CDR3 nucleotides: TGTGCCAGCAGTCCCTTGCCGCGGAGGGAGCAGTTCTTC.

This chain links TRBV6-1 with TRBJ1-2, with a tentative D call TRBD1 (5 bases). The germline CDR1 and CDR2 sequences are MNHNS and SASEGT. The CDR3 spans 14 residues. V shed 11 bases and J shed 7 bases, with 23 bases lying between them. The CDR3, as DNA: TGTGCCGCTAATCCTTGGGGGGGAGGCGGTGGCTACACCTTC. Translation: CAANPWGGGGGYTF.